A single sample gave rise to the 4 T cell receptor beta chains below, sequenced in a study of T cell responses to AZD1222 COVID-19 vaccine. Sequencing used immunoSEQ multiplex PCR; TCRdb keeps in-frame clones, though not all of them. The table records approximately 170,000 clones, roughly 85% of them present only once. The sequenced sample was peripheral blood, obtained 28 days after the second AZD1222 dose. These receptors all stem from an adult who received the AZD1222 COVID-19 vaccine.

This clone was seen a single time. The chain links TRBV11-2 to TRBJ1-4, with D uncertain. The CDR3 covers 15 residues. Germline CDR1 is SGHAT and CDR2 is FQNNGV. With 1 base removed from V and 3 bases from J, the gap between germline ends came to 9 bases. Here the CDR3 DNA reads TGTGCCAGCAGCTTAGGTCCGGGAGCTAATGAAAAACTGTTTTTT. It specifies CASSLGPGANEKLFF.

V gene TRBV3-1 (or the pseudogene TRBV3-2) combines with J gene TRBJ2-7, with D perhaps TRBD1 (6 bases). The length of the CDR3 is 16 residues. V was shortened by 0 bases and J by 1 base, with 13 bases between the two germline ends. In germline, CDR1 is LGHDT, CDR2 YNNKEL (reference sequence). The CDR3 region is CASSQDKDSRSYEQYF. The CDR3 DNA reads TGTGCCAGCAGCCAAGATAAGGACAGTCGATCCTACGAGCAGTACTTC.

Here the CDR3 reads CASSLDRSYGYTF. Here the CDR3 DNA reads TGTGCCAGCAGCCTCGACAGGAGCTATGGCTACACCTTC. The chain uses TRBV12-3 or TRBV12-4 and TRBJ1-2; D perhaps matches TRBD1 (6 bases). The CDR3 totals 13 residues. With 6 bases removed from V and 4 bases from J, the gap between germline ends came to 12 bases.

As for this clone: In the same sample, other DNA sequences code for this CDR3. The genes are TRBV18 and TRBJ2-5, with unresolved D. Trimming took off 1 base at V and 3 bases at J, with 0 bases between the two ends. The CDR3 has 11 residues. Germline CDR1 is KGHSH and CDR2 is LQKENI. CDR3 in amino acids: CASSPQETQYF. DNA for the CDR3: TGTGCCAGCTCACCACAAGAGACCCAGTACTTC.